This record looks at one TCR beta chain sequence and its context. Its antigen is not known. Trimming cost V 4 bases and J 2 bases; bases outside gene matches: 7. From germline, CDR1 is LGHNA and CDR2 YNFKEQ. The CDR3 loop spans 16 amino acids. This specimen belongs to a study of PD-L1 blockade in urothelial cancer. Across the whole study: The analyses of blood took place 3 weeks (second dose) and 6 weeks after treatment start.

Only in-frame clones appear in the TCRdb table, and some are missing; sequencing was by immunoSEQ multiplex PCR. In the table there are more than 35,000 clones, about nine tenths of which are singletons. General study points: Durable-benefit patients had greater expansion of tumor-associated blood clones at 3 weeks.

As to time point: pretreatment peripheral blood. This chain links TRBV4-2 with TRBJ1-2, with TRBD1 matching over 10 bases. The sequence came from a woman aged 55-69 years with urothelial cancer. Sequences were derived from PBMCs, sampled around atezolizumab (anti-PD-L1) treatment. The CDR3 reads CASSLTVTGGNYGYTF. The CDR3, as DNA: TGTGCCAGCAGCCTGACTGTGACAGGGGGCAACTATGGCTACACCTTC.